The 19 T cell receptor beta chains below all came from one sample that was sequenced in a study of T cell responses to AZD1222 COVID-19 vaccine. Clones were sequenced by immunoSEQ multiplex PCR, and TCRdb holds only the in-frame ones, with some missing. The sample consists of about 140,000 clones, just over 90% of them appearing once. The sample was peripheral blood, taken on day 0 of MenACWY control vaccination. Receptor source: an adult in good health.

The chain combines TRBV5-1 with TRBJ2-3; the match to TRBD2 covers 7 bases. The J segment lost 1 base and the V segment lost 0 bases, leaving 2 bases of the junction unmatched. The germline CDR1 and CDR2 sequences are SGHRS and YFSETQ. This CDR3 comprises 15 residues. In DNA form, the CDR3 reads TGCGCCAGCAGCTTGGGGCTAGCGGGCACAGATACGCAGTATTTT. It yields the protein CASSLGLAGTDTQYF.

In regard to this clone: The junction shows a germline mismatch at one end, possibly a read error. The chain combines TRBV6-5 with TRBJ1-1, with unresolved D. Germline CDR1 MNHEY, CDR2 SVGAGI. This CDR3 is 13 amino acids long. CDR3 bases: TGTGCCAGCAGTTTTGACCTGAACACTGAGGCTTTCTTT. Translating gives CASSFDLNTEAFF.

This clone was seen a single time. V gene TRBV27 combines with J gene TRBJ1-1; 9 nucleotides align to TRBD1. This CDR3 is built from 14 residues. CDR1 MNHEY and CDR2 SMNVEV come from the germline V gene (reference sequence). V shed 7 bases, J shed 4 bases, and the junction held 7 bases outside the gene matches. The chain's CDR3 is CASTITGGGTEAFF. CDR3 coding DNA: TGTGCCAGCACCATCACAGGGGGCGGCACTGAAGCTTTCTTT.

The chain employs TRBV15 and TRBJ2-1; D remains ambiguous. Between the trimmed V and J ends, which lost 2 bases and 9 bases, there was a span of 8 bases. Germline assignment: CDR1 LNHNV and CDR2 YYDKDF (reference sequence). The length of the CDR3 is 12 residues. The CDR3 DNA sequence: TGTGCCACCAGCAGAACACGTGGTGAGCAGTTCTTC. Translating gives CATSRTRGEQFF. Complete variable domain (other parts from reference TRBV15 and TRBJ2-1): DAMVIQNPRYQVTQFGKPVTLSCSQTLNHNVMYWYQQKSSQAPKLLFHYYDKDFNNEADTPDNFQSRRPNTSFCFLDIRSPGLGDTAMYLCATSRTRGEQFFGPGTRLTVL.

V and J are TRBV5-8 and TRBJ1-1, with D possibly matching TRBD1 (6 bases). The V and J ends lost 5 bases and 1 base respectively, with 12 bases between them. The CDR3 sequence is 14 residues long. CDR1 and CDR2 from the germline V gene are SGHTS and YDEGEE. CDR3 loop: CASSGGQTNTEAFF. The CDR3 DNA reads as TGTGCCAGCAGTGGGGGGCAGACGAACACTGAAGCTTTCTTT.

The chain couples TRBV5-1 to TRBJ2-1; 7 bases match TRBD1. J was trimmed by 5 bases and V by 0 bases; bases with no gene match: 2. In germline, CDR1 is SGHRS, CDR2 YFSETQ. The CDR3 runs to 14 residues. The CDR3 DNA follows: TGCGCCAGCAGCTTGGCGGGACAGAACAATGAGCAGTTCTTC. The encoded protein is CASSLAGQNNEQFF.

The chain couples TRBV12-3 or TRBV12-4 to TRBJ1-1; D remains unclear. The CDR3 loop spans 10 amino acids. Deletions cut 11 bases from V and 4 bases from J, with 8 bases between. CDR3 residues: CASLRTEAFF. The CDR3 bases are TGTGCCTCTCTACGCACTGAAGCTTTCTTT.

This chain links TRBV6-5 with TRBJ1-2, with a tentative D call TRBD1 (6 bases). V was shortened by 6 bases and J by 8 bases, with 22 bases between the two germline ends. In germline, CDR1 is MNHEY, CDR2 SVGAGI. The length of the CDR3 is 15 residues. This CDR3 reads CASSRTPGEGLGYTF. The DNA of the CDR3 is TGTGCCAGCAGCCGAACCCCAGGGGAAGGACTCGGCTACACCTTC.

The rearrangement uses TRBV27 and TRBJ2-2; a possible D gene is TRBD1 (6 bases). Trimming left V 4 bases short and J 0 bases short, with 12 bases between. CDR1 MNHEY and CDR2 SMNVEV come from the germline V gene (reference sequence). The CDR3 runs 16 residues. The CDR3 coding sequence is TGTGCCAGCAGTTCGACAGGTGGCGCGAACACCGGGGAGCTGTTTTTT. Its protein is CASSSTGGANTGELFF.

The chain uses TRBV7-6 and TRBJ1-1; TRBD1 might be the D (6 bases). V was clipped by 5 bases and J by 0 bases, with 13 bases between them. From germline, CDR1 is SGHVS and CDR2 FNYEAQ. This CDR3 contains 15 residues. The CDR3 here is CASSLKGEVNTEAFF. Here the CDR3 DNA reads TGTGCCAGCAGCCTTAAGGGGGAAGTGAACACTGAAGCTTTCTTT. Filled out from reference TRBV7-6 and TRBJ1-1, the complete variable domain reads GAGVSQSPRYKVTKRGQDVALRCDPISGHVSLYWYRQALGQGPEFLTYFNYEAQQDKSGLPNDRFSAERPEGSISTLTIQRTEQRDSAMYRCASSLKGEVNTEAFFGQGTRLTVV.

The DNA for the CDR3 is TGTGCCTGGAGTGTATCTCGTGGGACAGTTCATCAGCCCCAGCATTTT. Protein sequence: CAWSVSRGTVHQPQHF. The rearrangement uses TRBV30 and TRBJ1-5; 7 nucleotides align to TRBD1. Germline V gene lookup returns CDR1 GTSNPN and CDR2 SVGIG (reference sequence). V was pared by 0 bases and J by 5 bases, with 10 bases of the junction left unmatched. This CDR3 is built from 16 residues.

Only one count was recorded for this clone. This chain uses TRBV3-1 (or the pseudogene TRBV3-2) with TRBJ2-1, with 7 nucleotides matching TRBD2. The V and J ends lost 10 bases and 0 bases, in that order; junction bases with no gene match: 6. The CDR3 length is 14 residues. Germline lookup yields CDR1 LGHDT and CDR2 YNNKEL (reference sequence). The CDR3 loop reads CATSQRDSYNEQFF. DNA for the CDR3: TGTGCCACCTCCCAGCGGGACTCCTACAATGAGCAGTTCTTC.

This sequence joins TRBV28 and TRBJ1-1, with D possibly TRBD1 on 6 matching bases. Trimming pared 4 bases from V and 5 bases from J, leaving 17 bases between. Germline CDR1 and CDR2: MDHEN and SYDVKM. CDR3 size: 15 residues. The CDR3 region is CASSSEGSRGTEAFF. The CDR3, as DNA: TGTGCCAGCAGTTCCGAGGGGTCAAGGGGGACTGAAGCTTTCTTT.

This sequence joins TRBV6-2 or TRBV6-3 and TRBJ1-1, with D possibly being TRBD1 (5 bases). From germline, CDR1 is MNHEY and CDR2 SVGEGT. The CDR3 totals 13 residues. V lost 6 bases, J lost 6 bases, and 14 bases lay in between. For the CDR3, the DNA is TGTGCCAGCAGCCTACTCGGGGGGTCTGAAGCTTTCTTT. Its protein is CASSLLGGSEAFF.

The chain has TRBV28 and TRBJ2-1, with 8 bases identical to TRBD2. Germline CDR1 MDHEN, CDR2 SYDVKM. The ends lost 6 bases at V and 1 base at J; junction bases unmatched: 8. The CDR3 sequence is 16 residues long. CDR3 in DNA: TGTGCCAGCAGCCCACTCAGCGGGAGTTCCTACAATGAGCAGTTCTTC. It encodes CASSPLSGSSYNEQFF.

This chain connects TRBV6-6 to TRBJ1-1; D gene unclear. V was trimmed by 0 bases and J by 4 bases, leaving 3 bases between them. Germline-derived CDR1 and CDR2 are MNHNY and SVGAGI (reference sequence). The CDR3 is made up of 12 amino acids. CDR3 bases: TGTGCCAGCAGTTACTCGGTCACTGAAGCTTTCTTT. Its translation is CASSYSVTEAFF.

DNA for the CDR3: TGTGCCTGGACCCGGCGCAGGGGGGGCTATGGCTACACCTTC. It specifies CAWTRRRGGYGYTF. The chain combines TRBV30 with TRBJ1-2, with 7 positions matching TRBD1. Trimming removed 4 bases from V and 4 bases from J; junction bases left unmatched: 9. The germline V gene has CDR1 GTSNPN and CDR2 SVGIG (reference sequence). The CDR3 extends over 14 amino acids.

The chain couples TRBV13 to TRBJ2-3, with TRBD2 matching over 15 bases. Per germline, CDR1 PRHDT and CDR2 FYEKMQ (reference sequence). V trimming: 4 bases; J trimming: 5 bases; junction bases outside the gene matches: 7. This CDR3 contains 17 residues. For the CDR3, the DNA is TGTGCCAGCAGCTCCACGGGACTAGCGGGGGGCGGAGATACGCAGTATTTT. Translating it yields CASSSTGLAGGGDTQYF. The complete variable domain, with remaining parts taken from reference TRBV13 and TRBJ2-3, reads AAGVIQSPRHLIKEKRETATLKCYPIPRHDTVYWYQQGPGQDPQFLISFYEKMQSDKGSIPDRFSAQQFSDYHSELNMSSLELGDSALYFCASSSTGLAGGGDTQYFGPGTRLTVL.

The gene calls are TRBV7-9 and TRBJ2-7; maybe TRBD1 (6 bases). V lost 5 bases and J lost 3, with 20 bases in between. Germline CDR1 reads SEHNR; CDR2 reads FQNEAQ (reference sequence). This CDR3 is built from 16 residues. The chain's CDR3 is CASSLGSGAVIYEQYF. The CDR3 nucleotides are TGTGCCAGCAGCCTAGGCTCAGGGGCAGTCATCTACGAGCAGTACTTC.